Sequencing of this T cell receptor beta chain was carried out in a study of OX40 agonist ivuxolimab in advanced cancers. Measured with immunoSEQ multiplex PCR; TCRdb has only the in-frame clones, and not every one. Of some 72,000 clones in the sample, 70% to 85% were seen once. The source is an adult with an advanced solid tumor such as melanoma, head and neck, liver or kidney cancer. Sequencing used CD4+ or CD8+ T cells sorted from blood, obtained in a trial of the OX40 agonist ivuxolimab.

The CDR3 coding sequence is TGCAGCGTTGTGCGGGGGCCGGGGGAAAAACTGTTTTTT. It yields the protein CSVVRGPGEKLFF. V gene TRBV29-1 combines with J gene TRBJ1-4, with a tentative D call TRBD1 (6 bases). The germline CDR1 and CDR2 sequences are SQVTM and ANQGSEA. The length of the CDR3 is 13 residues. With 4 bases removed from V and 8 bases from J, the gap between germline ends came to 14 bases.